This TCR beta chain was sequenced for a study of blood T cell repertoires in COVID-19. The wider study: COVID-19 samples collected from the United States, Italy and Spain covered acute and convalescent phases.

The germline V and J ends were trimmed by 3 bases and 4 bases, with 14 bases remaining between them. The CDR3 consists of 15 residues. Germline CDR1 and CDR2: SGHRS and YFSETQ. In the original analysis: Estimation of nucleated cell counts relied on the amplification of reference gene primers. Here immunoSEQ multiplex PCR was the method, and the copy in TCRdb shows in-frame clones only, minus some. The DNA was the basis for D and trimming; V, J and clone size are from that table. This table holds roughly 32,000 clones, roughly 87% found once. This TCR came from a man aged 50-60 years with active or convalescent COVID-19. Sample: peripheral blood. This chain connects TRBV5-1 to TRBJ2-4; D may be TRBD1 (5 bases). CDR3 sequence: CASSWGAYGKNIQYF. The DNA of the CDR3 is TGCGCCAGCAGCTGGGGCGCTTACGGAAAAAACATTCAGTACTTC.